The next 23 T cell receptor beta chains were all read from a single sample in a study of cytomegalovirus exposure and HLA in healthy donors. The PCR had 60 Vbeta and 13 Jbeta primers. TCRdb's copy holds only in-frame clones and misses some; the assay was immunoSEQ multiplex PCR. The sample shows around 150,000 clones, over 70% of them seen only once. Sequenced input: PBMCs. Receptors were obtained from a man aged 25 to 40 in good health and CMV-seronegative.

The chain couples TRBV5-1 to TRBJ1-5; D is unclear. Trimming stripped 0 bases from V and 7 bases from J, with 8 bases between. The CDR3 consists of 13 residues. The germline CDR1 and CDR2 sequences are SGHRS and YFSETQ. In DNA form, the CDR3 reads TGCGCCAGCAGCTTGGCCCCGGGGCAGCCCCAGCATTTT. It yields the protein CASSLAPGQPQHF.

The chain joins TRBV5-4 to TRBJ2-3, with D uncertain. The CDR3 covers 15 residues. V gave up 4 bases and J gave up 4 bases, with 16 bases separating them. CDR1 and CDR2 (germline): SGHNT, YYREEE (reference sequence). CDR3 nucleotide sequence: TGTGCCAGCAGCACGAGCGAGAATCGGGCAGATACGCAGTATTTT. This encodes CASSTSENRADTQYF.

This clone was counted a single time. The chain has TRBV7-8 and TRBJ1-5, with a tentative D call TRBD1 (6 bases). With 5 bases removed from V and 2 bases from J, the gap between germline ends came to 16 bases. Germline V gene sequence: CDR1 SGHVS, CDR2 FQNEAQ. CDR3 size: 16 residues. CDR3 sequence (DNA): TGTGCCAGCAGCCCATGGACAGCGTGGGGCAATCAGCCCCAGCATTTT. It is translated as CASSPWTAWGNQPQHF.

The chain links TRBV9 to TRBJ2-5; 9 bases map to TRBD2. CDR1 is SGDLS, CDR2 YYNGEE, per germline. V gave up 2 bases and J gave up 5 bases; unmatched junction bases: 4. CDR3 length equals 14 residues. The DNA of the CDR3 is TGTGCCAGCAGCGTTAGCGGGGGCGGGGAGACCCAGTACTTC. Its protein product is CASSVSGGGETQYF. Together with reference TRBV9 and TRBJ2-5, the CDR3 gives the full variable domain: DSGVTQTPKHLITATGQRVTLRCSPRSGDLSVYWYQQSLDQGLQFLIQYYNGEERAKGNILERFSAQQFPDLHSELNLSSLELGDSALYFCASSVSGGGETQYFGPGTRLLVL.

The chain has TRBV7-6 and TRBJ2-3, with D perhaps TRBD2 (6 bases). CDR1 is SGHVS, CDR2 FNYEAQ, per germline. Trimming took 3 bases from V and 3 from J, leaving 13 bases between them. The CDR3 contains 15 residues. The CDR3 DNA is TGTGCCAGCAGCTTGAACTTGGGGGGTACAGATACGCAGTATTTT. Encoded protein: CASSLNLGGTDTQYF.

The chain links TRBV19 to TRBJ1-5, with D maybe TRBD1 (5 bases). Germline V CDR1 and CDR2: LNHDA, SQIVND (reference sequence). With 5 bases removed from V and 6 bases from J, the gap between germline ends came to 17 bases. The CDR3 spans 15 residues. In nucleotides, the CDR3 is TGTGCCAGTAGTGGAGGGGTAGGGCTTGGTCAGCCCCAGCATTTT. This sequence encodes CASSGGVGLGQPQHF.

The rearrangement uses TRBV19 and TRBJ2-7, with 8 bases that match TRBD1. Unmatched junction bases numbered 3, after V lost 1 base and J lost 1 base. Germline assignment: CDR1 LNHDA and CDR2 SQIVND (reference sequence). This CDR3 spans 15 amino acids. The CDR3 protein is CASSIVGDRSYEQYF. In DNA form, the CDR3 reads TGTGCCAGTAGTATAGTCGGGGACAGGTCCTACGAGCAGTACTTC.

J is TRBJ2-5 and V is TRBV5-1; 9 positions match TRBD1. CDR1 is SGHRS and CDR2 is YFSETQ in the germline V gene. The CDR3 runs to 15 residues. J was trimmed by 5 bases and V by 0 bases; bases with no gene match: 5. The CDR3 is CASSLGDRDVETQYF. The CDR3, as DNA: TGCGCCAGCAGCTTGGGGGACAGGGATGTTGAGACCCAGTACTTC.

The chain couples TRBV9 to TRBJ2-6, with 7 nucleotides matching TRBD1. This CDR3 contains 19 residues. Germline V gene data show CDR1 as SGDLS and CDR2 as YYNGEE. After removal of 0 bases from V and 4 bases from J, the junction contained 13 bases not matched to a gene. The CDR3 loop reads CASSVAVGTDWIGANVLTF. CDR3 nucleotide sequence: TGTGCCAGCAGCGTAGCCGTCGGGACAGATTGGATCGGGGCCAACGTCCTGACTTTC.

The chain carries TRBV7-9 and TRBJ2-1; maybe TRBD2 (5 bases). CDR1 and CDR2 (germline): SEHNR, FQNEAQ (reference sequence). The length of the CDR3 is 14 residues. The ends were cut back, 3 bases at V and 7 bases at J, with 13 bases in the middle. The CDR3 sequence: CASSFEGVGNEQFF. For the CDR3, the DNA is TGTGCCAGCAGCTTCGAGGGAGTAGGAAATGAGCAGTTCTTC. The full variable domain, with the rest looked up from reference TRBV7-9 and TRBJ2-1, is DTGVSQNPRHKITKRGQNVTFRCDPISEHNRLYWYRQTLGQGPEFLTYFQNEAQLEKSRLLSDRFSAERPKGSFSTLEIQRTEQGDSAMYLCASSFEGVGNEQFFGPGTRLTVL.

The chain is built from TRBV9 and TRBJ2-2, with D uncertain. Germline lookup yields CDR1 SGDLS and CDR2 YYNGEE. This CDR3 is built from 14 residues. V was trimmed by 4 bases and J by 3 bases, leaving 10 bases between them. The CDR3 bases are TGTGCCAGCAGCCCTCGTCCCCACACCGGGGAGCTGTTTTTT. Protein: CASSPRPHTGELFF.

The chain combines TRBV5-1 with TRBJ2-3; D might be TRBD1 (6 bases). The CDR3 is made up of 15 amino acids. V dropped 2 bases and J dropped 3 bases, with 13 bases sitting between them. Germline-derived CDR1 and CDR2 are SGHRS and YFSETQ. The CDR3 DNA is TGCGCCAGCAGCTTCCCCCCTACAGGGACAGATACGCAGTATTTT. Translation: CASSFPPTGTDTQYF.

V and J are TRBV11-2 and TRBJ1-6, with 8 bases identical to TRBD1. This CDR3 has 15 residues. Germline V CDR1 and CDR2: SGHAT, FQNNGV. J gave up 7 bases and V 1 base, and 3 bases lay outside the gene matches. For the CDR3, the DNA is TGTGCCAGCAGCTTAGTCAGGGGGCGGAATTCACCCCTCCACTTT. Residues: CASSLVRGRNSPLHF.

The chain is built from TRBV27 and TRBJ1-5; 7 nucleotides match TRBD1. The CDR3 covers 16 residues. Germline V gene data show CDR1 as MNHEY and CDR2 as SMNVEV (reference sequence). The trim removed 5 bases at V and 1 base at J, leaving 8 bases unmatched. The CDR3 sequence: CASSTTPTGSNQPQHF. The CDR3 nucleotides read TGTGCCAGCAGTACCACCCCGACAGGGAGCAATCAGCCCCAGCATTTT.

The chain employs TRBV19 and TRBJ2-5; 7 nucleotides align to TRBD1. Germline CDR1 LNHDA, CDR2 SQIVND (reference sequence). V lost 6 bases, J lost 1 base, and 8 bases stayed unmatched. The CDR3 has 15 amino acids. CDR3 in DNA: TGTGCCAGTAGCCTATTGACAGGGTCCCAAGAGACCCAGTACTTC. It is translated as CASSLLTGSQETQYF.

The genes are TRBV6-5 and TRBJ1-2, with 11 bases aligning to TRBD1. The CDR3 length is 15 residues. CDR1 MNHEY and CDR2 SVGAGI come from the germline V gene. Losses at the gene ends were 2 bases for V and 7 bases for J; bases not matched to a gene: 6. The CDR3 DNA sequence: TGTGCCAGCAGTTACGCGGGACAGGGGGATCTTGGCTACACCTTC. Amino acid sequence: CASSYAGQGDLGYTF.

This clone was detected a few times. J is TRBJ1-3 and V is TRBV7-6; no reliable D call. This CDR3 region has 15 residues. The V end lost 5 bases, the J end lost 4 bases, and 15 bases lay between the germline ends. Germline values: CDR1 SGHVS, CDR2 FNYEAQ. The CDR3 bases are TGTGCCAGCAGCCCACCCGGCGGCCCCGGAAACACCATATATTTT. It is translated as CASSPPGGPGNTIYF.

V gene TRBV30 combines with J gene TRBJ2-7, with 10 bases fitting TRBD2. This CDR3 region has 13 residues. Germline lookup yields CDR1 GTSNPN and CDR2 SVGIG (reference sequence). V lost 5 bases to trimming and J lost 7 bases; unmatched junction nucleotides: 8. CDR3 loop: CAWGSGGPREQYF. The CDR3 DNA reads as TGTGCCTGGGGTAGCGGGGGGCCGCGAGAGCAGTACTTC.

The chain uses TRBV25-1 and TRBJ1-6; perhaps TRBD1 as D (5 bases). In germline, CDR1 is MGHDK, CDR2 SYGVNS. This CDR3 is 15 amino acids long. Trimming took off 7 bases at V and 8 bases at J, with 18 bases between the two ends. CDR3 coding DNA: TGTGCCAGCACCACCTACGCGGAGGGACATTCACCCCTCCACTTT. Translated, it gives CASTTYAEGHSPLHF.

For this clone: Its ends do not fully match the called genes, so a read error is possible. This chain connects TRBV4-2 to TRBJ1-1; D perhaps matches TRBD1 (5 bases). CDR1 LGHNA and CDR2 YNFKEQ come from the germline V gene. This CDR3 contains 14 residues. DNA of the CDR3: TGTGCCAGCAGCCAAGAAACAGGAAACACTGAAGCTTCCTTT. Protein sequence: CASSQETGNTEASF.

The chain employs TRBV19 and TRBJ2-6; D is uncertain. The CDR3 covers 12 residues. The germline V gene encodes CDR1 LNHDA and CDR2 SQIVND (reference sequence). V was shortened by 7 bases and J by 2 bases, with 3 bases between the two germline ends. The CDR3, as DNA: TGTGCCAGTAACACTGGGGCCAACGTCCTGACTTTC. Amino acid sequence: CASNTGANVLTF.

This clone was counted only a few times. CDR3 residues: CASSPRGLYEQYF. CDR3 sequence (DNA): TGCGCCAGCAGCCCTAGGGGACTCTACGAGCAGTACTTC. The V gene is TRBV4-1, the J gene TRBJ2-7; D is perhaps TRBD2 (6 bases). Trimming shortened V by 4 bases and J by 3 bases, and 10 bases separated the two germline ends. Germline assignment: CDR1 MGHRA and CDR2 YSYEKL. This CDR3 has 13 amino acids.

The chain carries TRBV19 and TRBJ2-1; 10 bases are shared with TRBD2. With V trimmed by 5 bases and J by 4 bases, 17 bases remained unmatched. Germline CDR1 reads LNHDA; CDR2 reads SQIVND (reference sequence). The CDR3 extends over 19 amino acids. CDR3 sequence: CASSPRVPSLAGNYNEQFF. The CDR3 nucleotides read TGTGCCAGTAGTCCGCGCGTGCCTTCACTAGCGGGAAATTACAATGAGCAGTTCTTC.